These 24 T cell receptor beta chains came from one sample sequenced in a study of Ad26.COV2.S vaccination and SARS-CoV-2 variants. Some clones are missing from TCRdb's copy, which holds only in-frame ones; the method was immunoSEQ multiplex PCR. The sample holds about 350,000 clones; 92% are singletons and the top ten take around 4%. This specimen was peripheral blood, taken after recovery from COVID-19. Receptor source: a human donor who had recovered from COVID-19.

The CDR3 loop reads CASSMGDRNSPLHF. CDR3 coding DNA: TGTGCCAGTAGTATGGGGGACAGGAATTCACCCCTCCACTTT. The V gene is TRBV19, the J gene TRBJ1-6, with 8 bases fitting TRBD1. Germline-derived CDR1 and CDR2 are LNHDA and SQIVND (reference sequence). The CDR3 loop spans 14 amino acids. The ends lost 3 bases at V and 7 bases at J; junction bases unmatched: 2.

This clone has just one count. The CDR3 nucleotides are TGTGCCAGCAGCAGCGGGGGGGGTGGCTACACCTTC. It yields the protein CASSSGGGGYTF. The chain links TRBV7-8 to TRBJ1-2, with a weak D call TRBD1 (5 bases). V was cut by 5 bases and J by 7 bases, with 11 bases left in between. The CDR3 is 12 residues long. Per the germline V gene, CDR1 is SGHVS and CDR2 is FQNEAQ.

This chain links TRBV7-2 with TRBJ2-1; 12 bases map to TRBD1. J was trimmed by 0 bases and V by 5 bases; bases with no gene match: 11. The length of the CDR3 is 19 residues. In germline, CDR1 is SGHTA, CDR2 FQGNSA. The CDR3 sequence: CASSGSGTGGAISYNEQFF. The CDR3, as DNA: TGTGCCAGCAGCGGCTCCGGGACAGGGGGCGCTATCTCCTACAATGAGCAGTTCTTC.

This rearrangement joins TRBV5-1 to TRBJ2-7, with TRBD1 as a possible D gene (6 bases). Germline V gene lookup returns CDR1 SGHRS and CDR2 YFSETQ. Trimming pared 4 bases from V and 4 bases from J, leaving 12 bases between. This CDR3 region has 13 residues. As DNA, the CDR3 is TGCGCCAGCAGCCCGGACAGATCTTACGAGCAGTACTTC. As protein: CASSPDRSYEQYF.

The V and J genes are TRBV5-4 and TRBJ1-2; tentatively, D is TRBD1 (6 bases). Trimming left V 4 bases short and J 7 bases short, with 17 bases between. CDR3 length equals 14 residues. From germline, CDR1 is SGHNT and CDR2 YYREEE (reference sequence). The CDR3 reads CASSVQGAPSGYTF. For the CDR3, the DNA is TGTGCCAGCAGCGTACAGGGTGCCCCTTCTGGCTACACCTTC.

This clone came up once. This sequence joins TRBV6-5 and TRBJ1-2; D not certain. The CDR3 length is 12 residues. Trimming removed 5 bases at V and 1 base at J, with 5 bases between. The V gene's germline CDR1 is MNHEY and CDR2 SVGAGI. The chain's CDR3 is CASSPSNYGYTF. The CDR3 nucleotides are TGTGCCAGCAGTCCCAGTAACTATGGCTACACCTTC.

A word on this clone: At the DNA level, this CDR3 is encoded by other sequences in the same sample as well. The chain employs TRBV7-9 and TRBJ2-1; TRBD2 aligns across 11 bases. Per germline, CDR1 SEHNR and CDR2 FQNEAQ (reference sequence). J was trimmed by 3 bases and V by 5 bases; bases with no gene match: 6. This CDR3 comprises 16 residues. The CDR3 here is CASSPLAGGNYNEQFF. CDR3 nucleotide sequence: TGTGCCAGCAGCCCTCTAGCGGGGGGAAACTACAATGAGCAGTTCTTC.

The genes are TRBV5-6 and TRBJ1-1, with a possible D match to TRBD1 (6 bases). This CDR3 is 13 amino acids long. CDR1 is SGHDT, CDR2 YYEEEE, per germline. Deletions cut 3 bases from V and 4 bases from J, with 10 bases between. The CDR3 loop reads CASSWGDTTEAFF. In DNA, the CDR3 is TGTGCCAGCAGCTGGGGGGACACCACTGAAGCTTTCTTT.

V gene TRBV5-1 combines with J gene TRBJ1-2, with D uncertain. CDR1 and CDR2 from the germline V gene are SGHRS and YFSETQ. The CDR3 covers 13 residues. V shed 8 bases and J shed 1 base, with 12 bases lying between them. CDR3 residues: CASGRNLNYGYTF. The DNA for the CDR3 is TGCGCCAGTGGCAGGAACCTTAACTATGGCTACACCTTC.

The gene calls are TRBV7-9 and TRBJ2-6, with 12 bases lining up with TRBD2. Germline V lookup: CDR1 SEHNR, CDR2 FQNEAQ (reference sequence). J gave up 4 bases and V 5 bases, and 12 bases lay outside the gene matches. The CDR3 is 19 residues long. CDR3 DNA sequence: TGTGCCAGCAGCCCAGGCACTAGCGGGGGGACGGGAGGGGCCAACGTCCTGACTTTC. Residues: CASSPGTSGGTGGANVLTF.

The J gene is TRBJ1-5, the V gene TRBV3-1 (or the pseudogene TRBV3-2); D may be TRBD1 (6 bases). The germline gives CDR1 LGHDT, CDR2 YNNKEL (reference sequence). Trimming shortened V by 3 bases and J by 0 bases, and 15 bases separated the two germline ends. CDR3 size: 17 residues. CDR3 protein: CASSQHTGRYSNQPQHF. CDR3 DNA sequence: TGTGCCAGCAGCCAGCACACAGGGCGCTATAGCAATCAGCCCCAGCATTTT.

This clone was seen only once. CDR3 nucleotides: TGTGCCAGCAGTCTAACATGGGAAGCCCGGGGCTACACCTTC. Translating it yields CASSLTWEARGYTF. The chain carries TRBV27 and TRBJ1-2; D is unclear. Trimming pared 5 bases from V and 8 bases from J, leaving 18 bases between. This CDR3 spans 14 amino acids. Germline loops: CDR1 MNHEY, CDR2 SMNVEV (reference sequence).

This sequence joins TRBV5-5 and TRBJ2-7; 11 nucleotides line up with TRBD1. With 1 base clipped from V and 4 bases from J, the junction kept 4 bases outside the gene matches. Germline V lookup: CDR1 SGHKS, CDR2 YYEKEE (reference sequence). CDR3 size: 15 residues. The CDR3, as DNA: TGTGCCAGCAGCTTGTATGGGACAGGGGGATACGAGCAGTACTTC. This codes for CASSLYGTGGYEQYF.

The chain is built from TRBV19 and TRBJ1-2; perhaps TRBD1 as D (5 bases). Per germline, CDR1 LNHDA and CDR2 SQIVND (reference sequence). This CDR3 contains 13 residues. The germline V and J ends were trimmed by 2 bases and 5 bases, with 9 bases remaining between them. CDR3 protein: CASSIWDGYGYTF. CDR3 DNA sequence: TGTGCCAGTAGTATATGGGACGGTTATGGCTACACCTTC.

The chain uses TRBV18 and TRBJ2-3; D gene unclear. The V end lost 1 base, the J end lost 4 bases, and 15 bases lay between the germline ends. In germline, CDR1 is KGHSH, CDR2 LQKENI. The CDR3 totals 16 residues. The CDR3 DNA reads TGTGCCAGCTCACCACTGAACACGGTGGGCGCAGATACGCAGTATTTT. This translates into CASSPLNTVGADTQYF. The entire variable domain, with the rest obtained from reference TRBV18 and TRBJ2-3, is as follows: NAGVMQNPRHLVRRRGQEARLRCSPMKGHSHVYWYRQLPEEGLKFMVYLQKENIIDESGMPKERFSAEFPKEGPSILRIQQVVRGDSAAYFCASSPLNTVGADTQYFGPGTRLTVL.

This chain links TRBV5-6 with TRBJ1-1; tentatively, D is TRBD1 (6 bases). The germline CDR1 and CDR2 sequences are SGHDT and YYEEEE. V was pared by 6 bases and J by 0 bases, with 12 bases between. This CDR3 is built from 14 residues. DNA of the CDR3: TGTGCCAGCACGAGGAGGGGGATGAACACTGAAGCTTTCTTT. Encoded protein: CASTRRGMNTEAFF.

The sample holds one count of this clone. V is TRBV2 and J is TRBJ2-5; possibly TRBD1 for D (6 bases). CDR3 size: 14 residues. Germline V gene lookup returns CDR1 SNHLY and CDR2 FYNNEI. The ends were cut back, 3 bases at V and 2 bases at J, with 10 bases in the middle. The CDR3 bases are TGTGCCAGCAGTGATCAGGGGCGACAAGAGACCCAGTACTTC. Amino acids: CASSDQGRQETQYF. The entire variable domain, with the rest obtained from reference TRBV2 and TRBJ2-5, is as follows: EPEVTQTPSHQVTQMGQEVILRCVPISNHLYFYWYRQILGQKVEFLVSFYNNEISEKSEIFDDQFSVERPDGSNFTLKIRSTKLEDSAMYFCASSDQGRQETQYFGPGTRLLVL.

The chain combines TRBV7-2 with TRBJ1-1; tentatively, D is TRBD1 (5 bases). V lost 7 bases, J lost 3 bases, and 15 bases lay in between. Germline lookup yields CDR1 SGHTA and CDR2 FQGNSA. The CDR3 spans 14 residues. CDR3 loop: CASIPSQGYTEAFF. The DNA of the CDR3 is TGTGCCAGCATCCCAAGCCAGGGTTACACTGAAGCTTTCTTT. The full variable domain, its missing parts supplied by reference TRBV7-2 and TRBJ1-1, is GAGVSQSPSNKVTEKGKDVELRCDPISGHTALYWYRQSLGQGLEFLIYFQGNSAPDKSGLPSDRFSAERTGGSVSTLTIQRTQQEDSAVYLCASIPSQGYTEAFFGQGTRLTVV.

The chain links TRBV9 to TRBJ2-3, with 7 bases matching TRBD1. The J segment lost 1 base and the V segment lost 4 bases, leaving 9 bases of the junction unmatched. The CDR3 spans 16 residues. The V gene's germline CDR1 is SGDLS and CDR2 YYNGEE. CDR3 DNA: TGTGCCAGCAGCTACAGGGGATCACGAGGCACAGATACGCAGTATTTT. This gives the protein CASSYRGSRGTDTQYF.

The J gene is TRBJ2-1, the V gene TRBV9; 16 nucleotides agree with TRBD2. After removal of 2 bases from V and 2 bases from J, the junction contained 4 bases not matched to a gene. Germline-derived CDR1 and CDR2 are SGDLS and YYNGEE. The CDR3 is 18 amino acids. The CDR3 region is CASSVSGTSGGAYNEQFF. Here the CDR3 DNA reads TGTGCCAGCAGCGTGTCCGGGACTAGCGGGGGGGCCTACAATGAGCAGTTCTTC.

V gene TRBV5-5 combines with J gene TRBJ1-2, with TRBD1 matching over 8 bases. CDR1 and CDR2 from the germline V gene are SGHKS and YYEKEE (reference sequence). The CDR3 consists of 15 residues. J lost 4 bases, V lost 3 bases, and 8 bases had no gene match. The CDR3 reads CASSSRTDRAYGYTF. The DNA for the CDR3 is TGTGCCAGCAGCTCAAGAACGGACAGGGCCTATGGCTACACCTTC.

In this sample, this clone turned up a few times. V and J are TRBV5-4 and TRBJ1-3, with TRBD1 as a possible D gene (6 bases). Germline CDR1 reads SGHNT; CDR2 reads YYREEE (reference sequence). This CDR3 region has 14 residues. V was clipped by 0 bases and J by 7 bases, with 11 bases between them. In DNA form, the CDR3 reads TGTGCCAGCAGCTTGGCAGGGCAGGGGAACACCATATATTTT. Translated: CASSLAGQGNTIYF.

The J gene is TRBJ1-3, the V gene TRBV14; D not certain. V dropped 1 base and J dropped 2 bases, with 9 bases sitting between them. Germline CDR1 is SGHDN and CDR2 is FVKESK. This CDR3 has 15 residues. The CDR3 nucleotides are TGTGCCAGCAGCCAAGTAGTAGGTCCTGGAAACACCATATATTTT. Its protein product is CASSQVVGPGNTIYF.

The chain recombines TRBV6-5 with TRBJ1-4; no reliable D call. With 8 bases removed from V and 7 bases from J, the gap between germline ends came to 14 bases. The germline V gene has CDR1 MNHEY and CDR2 SVGAGI. The CDR3 extends over 13 amino acids. CDR3 region: CASARAGGEKLFF. The CDR3 DNA reads as TGTGCCAGCGCCCGGGCCGGCGGTGAAAAACTGTTTTTT.